This T cell receptor beta chain stems from a study of blood T cell repertoires in COVID-19. Overall study: The United States, Italy and Spain were the sources of the acute and convalescent COVID-19 samples. PBMCs, B-cell-depleted T cells, or T cells were the source of the cDNA or gDNA that made up the material.

Original methodology: Estimation of nucleated cell counts relied on the amplification of reference gene primers. TCRdb's table, derived via immunoSEQ multiplex PCR, lists solely in-frame clones and lacks some. For V, J and clone size, that table is used; D and trimming come from the DNA. Of more than 150,000 clones in the sample, approximately 80% were seen once. Sequenced sample: peripheral blood. This TCR came from a woman aged 45-65 years with acute or convalescent COVID-19.

CDR3 residues: CAISPVDSGANVLTF. CDR3 DNA sequence: TGTGCCATCAGTCCTGTAGACTCTGGGGCCAACGTCCTGACTTTC. The chain is built from TRBV10-3 and TRBJ2-6; D remains ambiguous. Germline CDR1 reads ENHRY; CDR2 reads SYGVKD. The CDR3 length is 15 residues. V lost 5 bases and J 0 bases, leaving 8 bases between the germline ends.